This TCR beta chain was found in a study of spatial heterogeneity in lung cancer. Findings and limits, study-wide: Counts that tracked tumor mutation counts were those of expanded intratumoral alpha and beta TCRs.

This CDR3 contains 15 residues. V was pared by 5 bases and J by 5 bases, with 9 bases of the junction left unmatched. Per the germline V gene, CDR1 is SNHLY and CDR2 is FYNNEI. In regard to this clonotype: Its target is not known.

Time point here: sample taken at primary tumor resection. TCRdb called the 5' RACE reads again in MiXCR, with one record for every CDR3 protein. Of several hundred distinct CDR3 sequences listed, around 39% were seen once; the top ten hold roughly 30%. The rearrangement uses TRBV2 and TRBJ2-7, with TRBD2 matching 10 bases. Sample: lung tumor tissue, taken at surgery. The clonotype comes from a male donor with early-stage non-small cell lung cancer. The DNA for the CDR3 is TGTGCCAGCAGTCTAGCGGGAGTTCGTAGCCACGAGCAGTACTTC. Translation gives CASSLAGVRSHEQYF.